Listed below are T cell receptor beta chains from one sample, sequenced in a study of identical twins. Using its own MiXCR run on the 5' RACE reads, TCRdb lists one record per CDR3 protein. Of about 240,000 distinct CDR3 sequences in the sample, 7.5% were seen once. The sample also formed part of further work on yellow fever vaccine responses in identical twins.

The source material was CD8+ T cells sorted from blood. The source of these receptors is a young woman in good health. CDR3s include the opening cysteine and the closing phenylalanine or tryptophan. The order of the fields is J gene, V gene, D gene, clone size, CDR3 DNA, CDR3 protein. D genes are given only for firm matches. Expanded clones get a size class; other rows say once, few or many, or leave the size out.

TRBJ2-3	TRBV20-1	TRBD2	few	TGCAGTGCTGGAGCGGGGGGGAGCACAGATACGCAGTATTTT	CSAGAGGSTDTQYF
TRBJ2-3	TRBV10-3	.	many	TGTGCCATCAGTGACAACACAGATACGCAGTATTTT	CAISDNTDTQYF
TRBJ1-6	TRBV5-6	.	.	TGTGCCAGCAGCTACGTAGGGGAAAATTCACCCCTCCACTTT	CASSYVGENSPLHF
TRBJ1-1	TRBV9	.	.	TGTGCCAGCGGGGAAAGCTCTGGAACTGAAGCTTTCTTT	CASGESSGTEAFF
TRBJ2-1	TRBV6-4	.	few	TGTGCCAGCAGTGACGGCCCCAGCCATGAGCAGTTCTTC	CASSDGPSHEQFF
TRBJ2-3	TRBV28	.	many	TGTGCCAGCAGTTCCCTCCCGACGGACATCACAGATACGCAGTATTTT	CASSSLPTDITDTQYF
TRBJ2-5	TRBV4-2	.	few	TGTGCCAGCAGCCCCCCTTCCGCGACAGGAATGGAAGAGACCCAGTACTTC	CASSPPSATGMEETQYF
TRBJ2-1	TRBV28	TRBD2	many	TGTGCCAGCGGTCGAGGACTAGCGGGGACAACCTACAATGAGCAGTTCTTC	CASGRGLAGTTYNEQFF
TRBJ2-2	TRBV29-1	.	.	TGCAGCGTCCGCCACCTAACCGGGGAGCTGTTTTTT	CSVRHLTGELFF
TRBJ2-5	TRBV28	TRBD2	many	TGTGCCAGCAGTCCTTTAGCGGGGGGGTCTCAAGAGACCCAGTACTTC	CASSPLAGGSQETQYF
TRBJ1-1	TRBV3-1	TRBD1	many	TGTGCCAGCAGCCAAAGTTATGTGAGGGGGCTGGATGAAGCTTTCTTT	CASSQSYVRGLDEAFF
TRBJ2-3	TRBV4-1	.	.	TGCGCCAGCAGCCAGAAGCGGACGGACACAGATACGCAGTATTTT	CASSQKRTDTDTQYF
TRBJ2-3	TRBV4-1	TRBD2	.	TGCGCCAGCAGCATCCGGACTAGCGGGACTACGGATACGCAGTATTTT	CASSIRTSGTTDTQYF
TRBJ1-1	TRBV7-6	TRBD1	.	TGTGCCAGCAGCAGCGCCAGACAGGGATGGGACACTGAAGCTTTCTTT	CASSSARQGWDTEAFF
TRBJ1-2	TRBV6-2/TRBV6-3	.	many	TGTGCCAGCACCCCGGGACGGAGTAACTATGGCTACACCTTC	CASTPGRSNYGYTF
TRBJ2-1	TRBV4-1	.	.	TGCGCCAGCAGCCCTGGGCAGGGGGGAGGTTCATATGAGCAGTTCTTC	CASSPGQGGGSYEQFF
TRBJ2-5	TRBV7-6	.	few	TGTGCCAGCAGCTCCCAAGATTCACGTCGAGAGACCCAGTACTTC	CASSSQDSRRETQYF
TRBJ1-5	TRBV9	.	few	TGTGCCAGCAGCGCCTGGGGGCAGGGTCAGCCCCAGCATTTT	CASSAWGQGQPQHF
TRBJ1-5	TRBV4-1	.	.	TGCGCCAGCAGCCAAGGGCACAGGGCGGGAGTCTACAGCAATCAGCCCCAGCATTTT	CASSQGHRAGVYSNQPQHF
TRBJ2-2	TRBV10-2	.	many	TGCGCCAGCAGTGAGGTCGACTGGGCCGGGGAGCTGTTTTTT	CASSEVDWAGELFF
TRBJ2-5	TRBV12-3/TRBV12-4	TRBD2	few	TGTGCCAGCAGTTCCTCCCGGGAGGTTAGGGAGACCCAGTACTTC	CASSSSREVRETQYF
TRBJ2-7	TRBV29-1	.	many	TGCAGCGTTGAGGGGGAGTACGAGCAGTACTTC	CSVEGEYEQYF
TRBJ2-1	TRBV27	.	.	TGTGCCAGCAGTCCCACAGGGATCTCCTACAATGAGCAGTTCTTC	CASSPTGISYNEQFF
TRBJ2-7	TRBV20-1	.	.	TGCAGTGGGCTTTTCCAGAACGAGCAGTACTTC	CSGLFQNEQYF
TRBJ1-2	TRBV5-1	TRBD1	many	TGCGCCAGCAGCCCGCCCGACTTGACAGGGGGCAACTATGGCTACACCTTC	CASSPPDLTGGNYGYTF
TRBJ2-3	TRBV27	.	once	TGTGCCAGCAGTACGCGTGCCTGGGACAAGGCTAGCACAGATACGCAGTATTTT	CASSTRAWDKASTDTQYF
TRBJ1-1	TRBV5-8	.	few	TGTGCCAGCAGCTTGGCTACGGGCACTGAAGCTTTCTTT	CASSLATGTEAFF
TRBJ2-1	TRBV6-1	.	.	TGTGCCAGCAGCGCGCCGGGTTATGAGCAGTTCTTC	CASSAPGYEQFF
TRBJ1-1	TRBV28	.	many	TGTGCCAGCAGGTCTACCGGATTGACTGAAGCTTTCTTT	CASRSTGLTEAFF
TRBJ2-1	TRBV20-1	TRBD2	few	TGCAGTGCTGACCGGACTAGCGGGGGATACTACAATGAGCAGTTCTTC	CSADRTSGGYYNEQFF
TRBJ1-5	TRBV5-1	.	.	TGCGCCAGCAGCTTCCCTCCGGGACTCCTGGAGACGTATAGCAATCAGCCCCAGCATTTT	CASSFPPGLLETYSNQPQHF
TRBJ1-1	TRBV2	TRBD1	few	TGTGCCAGCAGTGAATCTTGGGACAGGGGAGGGACTGAAGCTTTCTTT	CASSESWDRGGTEAFF
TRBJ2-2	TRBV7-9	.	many	TGTGCCAGCAGCACGGGACAGAACACCGGGGAGCTGTTTTTT	CASSTGQNTGELFF
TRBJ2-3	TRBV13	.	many	TGTGCCAGCAGCTTAGCTGGGGGGGGGCTAGATACGCAGTATTTT	CASSLAGGGLDTQYF
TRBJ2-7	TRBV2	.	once	TGTGCCAGCTGTTCGGGGTGGGGCGGGACAGACTACGAGCAGTACTTC	CASCSGWGGTDYEQYF
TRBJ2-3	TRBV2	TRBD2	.	TGTGCCAGCAGTGAAAAGCGGGGGCCTAGCACAGATACGCAGTATTTT	CASSEKRGPSTDTQYF
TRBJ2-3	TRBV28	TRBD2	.	TGTGCCAGCAGTTTACCCCCGGGACTAGCGGGAGGTCCAGATACGCAGTATTTT	CASSLPPGLAGGPDTQYF
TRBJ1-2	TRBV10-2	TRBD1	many	TGCGCCAGCAGTGAGTCGCGACAGGGGCGAAATGGCTACACCTTC	CASSESRQGRNGYTF
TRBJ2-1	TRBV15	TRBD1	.	TGTGCCACCAGCTTGAACAGGGGGTCCTACAATGAGCAGTTCTTC	CATSLNRGSYNEQFF
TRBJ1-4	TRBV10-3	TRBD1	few	TGTGCCATCAGTGAGGGGGGGGACAGGGTACGCGAAAAACTGTTTTTT	CAISEGGDRVREKLFF
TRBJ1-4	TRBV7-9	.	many	TGTGCCAGCAGCTCGGACCGCAGCAGGGAAAAACTGTTTTTT	CASSSDRSREKLFF
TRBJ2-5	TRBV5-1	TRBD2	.	TGCGCCAGCAGAACGGGGACTAGCGGCTACCAAGAGACCCAGTACTTC	CASRTGTSGYQETQYF